This T cell receptor beta chain was observed in a study of blood T cell repertoires in COVID-19. Source study methods: Amplification of reference gene primers was used by the study to estimate nucleated cell counts. Data came from immunoSEQ multiplex PCR; TCRdb stores just in-frame clones and leaves some out. V, J and clone size are taken as reported in that table, and D and trimming were inferred from the DNA itself. The table records some 29,000 clones, 60% to 80% of them present only once. Per the germline V gene, CDR1 is SGHTS and CDR2 is YDEGEE. V gave up 5 bases and J gave up 6 bases, with 16 bases separating them. This CDR3 comprises 14 residues.

The gene calls are TRBV5-8 and TRBJ2-3; possible D gene TRBD2, 5 bases. The specimen was peripheral blood. The sequence was collected from a woman in her sixties or seventies with acute or convalescent COVID-19. CDR3 in DNA: TGTGCCAGCAGTCGGACTTCCCGGGCCGATACGCAGTATTTT. It yields the protein CASSRTSRADTQYF.